The 28 T cell receptor beta chains in this list originate from one sample, sequenced in a study of T cell responses to AZD1222 COVID-19 vaccine. Clones were read by immunoSEQ multiplex PCR, and TCRdb kept only the in-frame ones, dropping some. Altogether 140,000 to 150,000 clones are present, around 90% being singletons, with the ten largest covering less than 4.5%. Sequences were derived from peripheral blood, sampled on day 0 of AZD1222 vaccination. These receptors were collected from an adult in good health.

CDR3 sequence (DNA): TGTGCCAGCAGTCAGCAGGGGGCGGGAGAGCAGTACTTC. Translated: CASSQQGAGEQYF. The chain joins TRBV7-2 to TRBJ2-7; TRBD1 matches 8 bases. The CDR3 extends over 13 amino acids. Germline V gene lookup returns CDR1 SGHTA and CDR2 FQGNSA. V trimming: 6 bases; J trimming: 7 bases; junction bases outside the gene matches: 8. Full variable domain (missing parts from reference TRBV7-2 and TRBJ2-7): GAGVSQSPSNKVTEKGKDVELRCDPISGHTALYWYRQSLGQGLEFLIYFQGNSAPDKSGLPSDRFSAERTGGSVSTLTIQRTQQEDSAVYLCASSQQGAGEQYFGPGTRLTVT.

The chain joins TRBV6-5 to TRBJ2-5; 7 bases agree with TRBD2. V was clipped by 4 bases and J by 5 bases; unmatched bases: 1. Germline loops: CDR1 MNHEY, CDR2 SVGAGI. The CDR3 totals 12 residues. The CDR3 reads CASSFGGETQYF. The DNA for the CDR3 is TGTGCCAGCAGTTTCGGGGGGGAGACCCAGTACTTC.

The chain uses TRBV15 and TRBJ1-4; TRBD1 is a possible D gene (6 bases). Trimming took 3 bases from V and 8 from J, leaving 19 bases between them. CDR3 length equals 16 residues. The germline V gene has CDR1 LNHNV and CDR2 YYDKDF (reference sequence). As DNA, the CDR3 is TGTGCCACCAGCAGCGGACAGAGCTGGGGAGGGGAAAAACTGTTTTTT. Translation: CATSSGQSWGGEKLFF.

This clone was seen just once. CDR3 sequence reads: CASSRGDRGQHTEAFF. As DNA, the CDR3 is TGTGCCAGCAGCAGGGGGGACAGGGGGCAGCACACTGAAGCTTTCTTT. V is TRBV21-1 and J is TRBJ1-1; the table names TRBD1, a call not compared with the DNA. TRBV21-1 is described as a pseudogene. The CDR3 runs 16 residues.

This clone was counted a single time. The rearrangement uses TRBV11-3 and TRBJ2-3; 7 bases line up with TRBD2. The CDR3 is made up of 14 amino acids. The J segment lost 0 bases and the V segment lost 5 bases, leaving 2 bases of the junction unmatched. The germline CDR1 and CDR2 sequences are SGHNT and YENEEA. CDR3 region: CASSPGGSTDTQYF. The CDR3 DNA reads as TGTGCCAGCAGCCCGGGAGGTAGCACAGATACGCAGTATTTT.

The chain combines TRBV27 with TRBJ2-7; D possibly uses TRBD1 or TRBD2 (7 bases each). CDR3 length: 14 amino acids. Germline loops: CDR1 MNHEY, CDR2 SMNVEV (reference sequence). Trimming removed 5 bases from V and 2 bases from J, with 13 bases in between. Here the CDR3 DNA reads TGTGCCAGCAGTCTACAGGGGAGGGCCTACGAGCAGTACTTC. Protein: CASSLQGRAYEQYF.

This rearrangement joins TRBV28 to TRBJ2-7, with TRBD2 identical over 7 bases. Germline V gives CDR1 MDHEN, CDR2 SYDVKM. The CDR3 runs to 13 residues. Trimming at V came to 7 bases and at J to 4 bases, leaving 7 bases not matched to a gene. This CDR3 is CASKSTSRYEQYF. The CDR3 DNA reads as TGTGCCAGCAAATCGACTAGCAGGTACGAGCAGTACTTC.

The genes are TRBV2 and TRBJ2-1; D possibly corresponds to TRBD2 (6 bases). From germline, CDR1 is SNHLY and CDR2 FYNNEI. The CDR3 length is 14 residues. With 6 bases removed from V and 3 bases from J, the gap between germline ends came to 12 bases. Here the CDR3 reads CASSSRDFYNEQFF. CDR3 in DNA: TGTGCCAGCAGCTCTAGGGACTTCTACAATGAGCAGTTCTTC. Filled out from reference TRBV2 and TRBJ2-1, the complete variable domain reads EPEVTQTPSHQVTQMGQEVILRCVPISNHLYFYWYRQILGQKVEFLVSFYNNEISEKSEIFDDQFSVERPDGSNFTLKIRSTKLEDSAMYFCASSSRDFYNEQFFGPGTRLTVL.

The chain has TRBV5-1 and TRBJ2-2; D not certain. From germline, CDR1 is SGHRS and CDR2 YFSETQ. The V gene lost 1 base and the J gene lost 5 bases, with 9 bases spanning the gap. The CDR3 runs 14 residues. CDR3: CASSLRPRTGELFF. The CDR3 DNA follows: TGCGCCAGCAGCTTGAGGCCAAGGACCGGGGAGCTGTTTTTT. The whole variable domain, filled in from reference TRBV5-1 and TRBJ2-2, reads KAGVTQTPRYLIKTRGQQVTLSCSPISGHRSVSWYQQTPGQGLQFLFEYFSETQRNKGNFPGRFSGRQFSNSRSEMNVSTLELGDSALYLCASSLRPRTGELFFGEGSRLTVL.

J is TRBJ1-5 and V is TRBV28; a possible D gene is TRBD1 (5 bases). Germline-derived CDR1 and CDR2 are MDHEN and SYDVKM. V was shortened by 8 bases and J by 0 bases, with 17 bases between the two germline ends. This CDR3 has 16 residues. For the CDR3, the DNA is TGTGCCAGCCTGATGTCCGGGACTTATAGCAATCAGCCCCAGCATTTT. Encoded protein: CASLMSGTYSNQPQHF.

The CDR3 is CASSLDQTDRYTF. Written as DNA, the CDR3 is TGTGCCAGCAGCTTAGACCAGACCGATCGCTACACCTTC. The gene calls are TRBV11-2 and TRBJ1-2; no clear D gene. Germline V gene sequence: CDR1 SGHAT, CDR2 FQNNGV. CDR3 length: 13 residues. Trimming removed 0 bases from V and 9 bases from J, with 11 bases in between. The full variable domain, its missing parts supplied by reference TRBV11-2 and TRBJ1-2, is EAGVAQSPRYKIIEKRQSVAFWCNPISGHATLYWYQQILGQGPKLLIQFQNNGVVDDSQLPKDRFSAERLKGVDSTLKIQPAKLEDSAVYLCASSLDQTDRYTFGSGTRLTVV.

CDR3 DNA: TGTGCCAGTAGTACCCCGGGACAGGCATCGTTTGGCTACACCTTC. Translation gives CASSTPGQASFGYTF. The genes are TRBV19 and TRBJ1-2, with 8 bases that match TRBD1. The CDR3 sequence is 15 residues long. CDR1 is LNHDA and CDR2 is SQIVND in the germline V gene (reference sequence). Trimming at V came to 4 bases and at J to 7 bases, leaving 11 bases not matched to a gene.

The chain uses TRBV18 and TRBJ1-5, with 7 bases aligning to TRBD1. The germline V gene encodes CDR1 KGHSH and CDR2 LQKENI. This CDR3 region has 15 residues. Trimming took 6 bases from V and 3 from J; bases not matched to a gene: 8. Here the CDR3 reads CASSPSKGANQPQHF. DNA of the CDR3: TGTGCCAGCTCCCCGTCCAAGGGGGCCAATCAGCCCCAGCATTTT.

The rearrangement joins TRBV5-5 to TRBJ1-2, with 8 bases that match TRBD1. The germline V gene has CDR1 SGHKS and CDR2 YYEKEE (reference sequence). The CDR3 totals 15 residues. The trim removed 3 bases at V and 1 base at J, leaving 5 bases unmatched. CDR3 nucleotide sequence: TGTGCCAGCAGCTCGGGACAGGTCGGTAACTATGGCTACACCTTC. This sequence encodes CASSSGQVGNYGYTF.

J is TRBJ1-1 and V is TRBV6-6; 9 bases map to TRBD1. V was clipped by 5 bases and J by 5 bases; unmatched bases: 15. The CDR3 has 17 residues. CDR1 is MNHNY, CDR2 SVGAGI, per germline (reference sequence). The DNA of the CDR3 is TGTGCCAGCAGTCGTAATCCGGGACAGGGAGGGAATACTGAAGCTTTCTTT. The encoded protein is CASSRNPGQGGNTEAFF.

The chain combines TRBV3-1 (or the pseudogene TRBV3-2) with TRBJ2-5; 9 bases match TRBD1. The CDR3 has 14 residues. V lost 6 bases and J lost 7; bases outside the gene matches: 9. Germline V gene lookup returns CDR1 LGHDT and CDR2 YNNKEL (reference sequence). This CDR3 is CASSFRTGEATQYF. As DNA, the CDR3 is TGTGCCAGCAGTTTTCGGACAGGGGAGGCGACCCAGTACTTC.

CDR3 sequence: CASRDSNTGELFF. In nucleotides, the CDR3 is TGTGCCAGCAGGGACAGTAACACCGGGGAGCTGTTTTTT. The rearrangement joins TRBV7-9 to TRBJ2-2; TRBD1 is a possible D gene (6 bases). V lost 6 bases and J 2 bases, leaving 7 bases between the germline ends. The CDR3 contains 13 residues. Germline V lookup: CDR1 SEHNR, CDR2 FQNEAQ (reference sequence).

The chain couples TRBV6-1 to TRBJ2-3; 9 bases line up with TRBD2. This CDR3 has 19 residues. CDR1 and CDR2 from the germline V gene are MNHNS and SASEGT. V lost 4 bases to trimming and J lost 2 bases; unmatched junction nucleotides: 16. CDR3 in amino acids: CASSAKGAHAGGYTDTQYF. Written as DNA, the CDR3 is TGTGCCAGCAGTGCCAAGGGGGCGCATGCGGGAGGGTACACAGATACGCAGTATTTT.

The V gene is TRBV30, the J gene TRBJ2-2; TRBD2 matches at 9 bases. The CDR3 has 15 amino acids. V shed 4 bases and J 6 bases; nucleotides not matched to a gene: 9. From germline, CDR1 is GTSNPN and CDR2 SVGIG (reference sequence). In DNA form, the CDR3 reads TGTGCCTGGAAATTGATAGCGGGAGAGGCCGGGGAGCTGTTTTTT. The encoded protein is CAWKLIAGEAGELFF. Supplemented by reference TRBV30 and TRBJ2-2, the full variable domain reads SQTIHQWPATLVQPVGSPLSLECTVEGTSNPNLYWYRQAAGRGLQLLFYSVGIGQISSEVPQNLSASRPQDRQFILSSKKLLLSDSGFYLCAWKLIAGEAGELFFGEGSRLTVL.

The V gene is TRBV23-1, the J gene TRBJ2-5, with 9 bases lining up with TRBD2. TRBV23-1 is an ORF for which the function is uncertain. The CDR3 length is 18 residues. J was trimmed by 3 bases and V by 0 bases; bases with no gene match: 11. The CDR3 region is CASSQSPLTSGVKETQYF. The CDR3, as DNA: TGCGCCAGCAGTCAATCGCCCTTGACTAGCGGCGTGAAAGAGACCCAGTACTTC.

The chain joins TRBV27 to TRBJ2-3; D not resolved. Germline V gene data show CDR1 as MNHEY and CDR2 as SMNVEV (reference sequence). There are 13 residues in the CDR3. Between the trimmed V and J ends, which lost 5 bases and 0 bases, there was a span of 6 bases. The CDR3 DNA sequence: TGTGCCAGCAGTCCTTCTAGCACAGATACGCAGTATTTT. Translation gives CASSPSSTDTQYF.

CDR3 sequence reads: CASSQVRVGGADEKLFF. The CDR3 nucleotides are TGTGCCAGCAGCCAAGTCCGGGTTGGGGGCGCGGATGAAAAACTGTTTTTT. The chain links TRBV4-2 to TRBJ1-4, with D possibly TRBD1 on 6 matching bases. CDR1 is LGHNA and CDR2 is YNFKEQ in the germline V gene. The V end lost 1 base, the J end lost 6 bases, and 18 bases lay between the germline ends. The CDR3 runs 17 residues.

The J gene is TRBJ1-1, the V gene TRBV19, with D maybe TRBD1 (6 bases). The CDR3 runs to 14 residues. Trimming pared 1 base from V and 6 bases from J, leaving 12 bases between. Germline V CDR1 and CDR2: LNHDA, SQIVND (reference sequence). The CDR3 here is CASSIGGGLAEAFF. The CDR3 DNA is TGTGCCAGTAGTATAGGTGGGGGGCTGGCTGAAGCTTTCTTT.

The chain recombines TRBV3-1 (or the pseudogene TRBV3-2) with TRBJ2-1; possibly TRBD1 for D (7 bases). V lost 1 base and J lost 0, with 25 bases in between. The CDR3 contains 21 residues. From germline, CDR1 is LGHDT and CDR2 YNNKEL (reference sequence). CDR3 coding DNA: TGTGCCAGCAGCCAAGGCCCAGGGGGGAGCTCCACTAGGGGCTCCTACAATGAGCAGTTCTTC. Encoded protein: CASSQGPGGSSTRGSYNEQFF.

The CDR3 nucleotides read TGTGCCAGCAACCCCCTCGACAGGGCTCTCGAGCAGTACTTC. It translates to CASNPLDRALEQYF. The V gene is TRBV27, the J gene TRBJ2-7, with 7 bases that match TRBD1. V was clipped by 7 bases and J by 6 bases; unmatched bases: 12. The CDR3 loop spans 14 amino acids. CDR1 and CDR2 (germline): MNHEY, SMNVEV (reference sequence).

The chain carries TRBV19 and TRBJ1-5; 7 bases match TRBD1. The CDR3 spans 16 residues. CDR1 is LNHDA, CDR2 SQIVND, per germline (reference sequence). After removal of 7 bases from V and 0 bases from J, the junction contained 9 bases not matched to a gene. DNA for the CDR3: TGTGCCAGTACACTTACCCAGGGGGTTAGCAATCAGCCCCAGCATTTT. This codes for CASTLTQGVSNQPQHF.

This chain connects TRBV19 to TRBJ2-7, with TRBD1 matching over 9 bases. Germline lookup yields CDR1 LNHDA and CDR2 SQIVND (reference sequence). Germline trimming cut 4 bases from V and 7 bases from J; bases unmatched to any gene: 11. There are 15 residues in the CDR3. CDR3: CASSTQQGAAGEQYF. CDR3 DNA: TGTGCCAGTAGTACCCAACAGGGGGCGGCTGGAGAGCAGTACTTC.

This clone appeared a single time. The chain uses TRBV19 and TRBJ2-5, with D possibly matching TRBD1 (6 bases). The CDR3 spans 15 residues. Germline values: CDR1 LNHDA, CDR2 SQIVND (reference sequence). Trimming took 5 bases from V and 2 from J, leaving 15 bases between them. The CDR3 is CASSWGRGRQETQYF. The CDR3 region has the DNA TGTGCCAGTAGTTGGGGGCGCGGGCGGCAAGAGACCCAGTACTTC.